Listed below are T cell receptor beta chains from one sample, sequenced in a study of T-cell reconstitution after alpha-beta-depleted transplantation in children. One entry per CDR3 protein, called by TCRdb with MiXCR from the PCR reads. The sample lists around 450,000 distinct CDR3 sequences, 16% occurring once. This specimen was PBMCs, mostly from graft donor cells, taken 360 days after TCRalphabeta/CD19-depleted stem cell transplant. The receptors here all came from a boy younger than two who had a stem cell transplant for Wiskott-Aldrich syndrome, so the T cells may come from the graft donor. CDR3s include the opening cysteine and the closing phenylalanine or tryptophan. Fields, in order: clone size, V gene, D gene, J gene, CDR3 protein, CDR3 DNA. The D gene is left open where the match is weak. Some rows mark clone size as missing; the rest say once, few, many or name a class of expanded clone.

>few|TRBV2|TRBD1|TRBJ2-7
CATTGSYEQYF
TGTGCCACGACAGGGTCCTACGAGCAGTACTTC
>few|TRBV3-1|TRBD1|TRBJ1-6
CASSQEDRVNSPLHF
TGTGCCAGCAGCCAAGAGGACAGGGTTAATTCACCCCTCCACTTT
>.|TRBV18|.|TRBJ2-2
CASSRPGPGTGELFF
TGTGCCAGCTCGCGACCGGGACCGGGGACCGGGGAGCTGTTTTTT
>few|TRBV12-3/TRBV12-4|.|TRBJ2-7
CASSWWGSSYEQYF
TGTGCCAGCAGTTGGTGGGGGTCTTCCTACGAGCAGTACTTC
>few|TRBV11-2|.|TRBJ2-7
CASSLGTASEQYF
TGTGCCAGCAGCTTAGGGACAGCTTCCGAGCAGTACTTC
>many|TRBV20-1|TRBD1|TRBJ1-5
CSAISLQGSVSGQPQHF
TGCAGTGCTATTTCCCTACAGGGGTCTGTATCCGGTCAGCCCCAGCATTTT
>once|TRBV3-1|TRBD1|TRBJ1-2
CASSRDRELGYTF
TGTGCCAGCAGCCGAGACAGGGAGCTTGGCTACACCTTC
>few|TRBV5-1|.|TRBJ2-6
CASSWDNSSGANVLTF
TGCGCCAGCAGCTGGGACAATAGCTCTGGGGCCAACGTCCTGACTTTC
>few|TRBV24-1|.|TRBJ2-1
CATSDQTGANYNEQFF
TGTGCCACCAGTGATCAGACCGGGGCAAATTACAATGAGCAGTTCTTC
>few|TRBV5-1|.|TRBJ2-2
CASSSGQTGELFF
TGCGCCAGCAGCTCAGGACAGACCGGGGAGCTGTTTTTT
>.|TRBV20-1|.|TRBJ2-1
CSASRSGNEQFF
TGCAGTGCTAGTCGGTCAGGCAATGAGCAGTTCTTC
>.|TRBV9|TRBD1|TRBJ2-7
CASSWGRGGQGDYEQYF
TGTGCCAGCAGCTGGGGTCGAGGGGGACAGGGTGACTACGAGCAGTACTTC
>few|TRBV20-1|.|TRBJ2-7
CSARNGASTYEQYF
TGCAGTGCTAGGAATGGGGCTTCGACCTACGAGCAGTACTTC
>few|TRBV6-5|.|TRBJ2-7
CASSSRASYEQYF
TGTGCCAGCAGTTCCAGGGCCTCCTACGAGCAGTACTTC
>.|TRBV6-5|.|TRBJ2-1
CASNRGVYNEQFF
TGTGCCAGCAACCGAGGGGTCTACAATGAGCAGTTCTTC
>.|TRBV27|.|TRBJ2-5
CASSFARGLLGETQYF
TGTGCCAGCAGTTTCGCCCGGGGACTTTTGGGAGAGACCCAGTACTTC
>few|TRBV18|.|TRBJ2-5
CASSPFVRDAETQYF
TGTGCCAGCTCACCTTTTGTCCGGGACGCGGAGACCCAGTACTTC
>.|TRBV4-3|.|TRBJ2-7
CASSQATDYYEQYF
TGCGCCAGCAGCCAAGCGACGGATTACTACGAGCAGTACTTC
>.|TRBV12-3/TRBV12-4|.|TRBJ2-3
CASSGDRGVGTQYF
TGTGCCAGCAGTGGAGATCGCGGGGTCGGTACGCAGTATTTT
>few|TRBV24-1|TRBD1|TRBJ2-7
CATSDSGQGIDEQYF
TGTGCCACCAGTGACTCGGGACAGGGAATCGACGAGCAGTACTTC
>many|TRBV11-1|TRBD2|TRBJ2-2
CASSLGPVTSGRWANTGELFF
TGTGCCAGCAGCTTAGGGCCGGTGACTAGCGGGAGATGGGCGAACACCGGGGAGCTGTTTTTT
>few|TRBV20-1|TRBD2|TRBJ2-1
CSARVRTSAAYNEQFF
TGCAGTGCTAGAGTTAGGACTAGCGCCGCCTACAATGAGCAGTTCTTC
>.|TRBV30|.|TRBJ2-5
CAWSARGRDPKSF
TGTGCCTGGAGTGCTCGCGGCCGGGATCCCAAGTCCTTC
>.|TRBV9|TRBD2|TRBJ2-7
CASSVGLDPYEQYF
TGTGCCAGCAGCGTGGGACTAGACCCCTACGAGCAGTACTTC
>few|TRBV10-3|TRBD2|TRBJ2-3
CVSQAGEGKGSTDTQYF
TGTGTATCGCAAGCGGGGGAAGGAAAGGGGAGCACAGATACGCAGTATTTT
>many|TRBV12-3/TRBV12-4|TRBD1|TRBJ2-7
CASSYPTGVAYF
TGTGCCAGCAGTTACCCGACAGGGGTAGCGTACTTC
>.|TRBV18|.|TRBJ1-4
CASSPREFNEKLFF
TGTGCCAGCTCACCACGTGAATTCAATGAAAAACTGTTTTTT
>.|TRBV12-3/TRBV12-4|.|TRBJ1-3
CASSRNRAGNTIYF
TGTGCCAGCAGTAGAAACAGGGCTGGAAACACCATATATTTT
>.|TRBV6-5|.|TRBJ2-5
CASSYEGRPQETQYF
TGTGCCAGCAGTTACGAGGGACGGCCGCAAGAGACCCAGTACTTC
>few|TRBV10-3|TRBD1|TRBJ2-7
CAISAQGAGEQYF
TGTGCCATCAGCGCACAGGGGGCCGGCGAGCAGTACTTC
>.|TRBV28|.|TRBJ1-5
CASSLGGIGNQPQHF
TGTGCCAGCAGTTTGGGGGGGATAGGAAATCAGCCCCAGCATTTT
>few|TRBV6-5|.|TRBJ1-5
CASSSATDGIRVTQHF
TGTGCCAGCAGTTCCGCGACAGATGGCATTAGAGTCACTCAGCATTTT
>few|TRBV28|.|TRBJ1-5
CASSLREEDQPQHF
TGTGCCAGCAGTTTAAGAGAGGAAGATCAGCCCCAGCATTTT
>few|TRBV4-3|.|TRBJ2-1
CASSQEVWDTYNEQFF
TGCGCCAGCAGCCAAGAAGTTTGGGACACCTACAATGAGCAGTTCTTC
>many|TRBV5-1|.|TRBJ1-6
CASSLQDYNSPLHF
TGCGCCAGCAGCTTACAAGATTATAATTCACCCCTCCACTTT
>few|TRBV2|TRBD1|TRBJ2-1
CASSRDRMNNEQFF
TGTGCCAGCAGTCGGGACAGGATGAACAATGAGCAGTTCTTC
>.|TRBV7-8|TRBD1|TRBJ1-2
CASSPYRGVGYGYTF
TGTGCCAGCAGCCCGTACAGGGGAGTCGGGTATGGCTACACCTTC
>few|TRBV30|.|TRBJ2-7
CAWSVWRGRTYEQYF
TGTGCCTGGAGTGTTTGGAGAGGTAGGACCTACGAGCAGTACTTC
>.|TRBV24-1|TRBD2|TRBJ2-3
CATSDLTSGSTDTQYF
TGTGCCACCAGTGACTTGACTAGCGGATCCACAGATACGCAGTATTTT
>.|TRBV20-1|TRBD1|TRBJ2-1
CSARDSYNEQFF
TGCAGTGCTCGGGACAGTTACAATGAGCAGTTCTTC
>.|TRBV5-6|.|TRBJ1-1
CASSYVGGTEAFF
TGTGCCAGCAGCTATGTGGGGGGTACTGAAGCTTTCTTT
>few|TRBV9|.|TRBJ1-5
CASSVAPGQPQHF
TGTGCCAGCAGCGTAGCCCCAGGGCAGCCCCAGCATTTT
>few|TRBV7-9|TRBD2|TRBJ2-7
CASSFNSGGYEQYF
TGTGCCAGCAGCTTTAATAGCGGGGGTTACGAGCAGTACTTC
>.|TRBV24-1|.|TRBJ2-1
CATSDHSYQQFF
TGTGCCACCAGTGACCACTCTTACCAGCAGTTCTTC
>few|TRBV7-2|TRBD2|TRBJ2-3
CASSRWGAGGLTDTQYF
TGTGCCAGCAGCCGATGGGGAGCGGGGGGGCTAACAGATACGCAGTATTTT